The clone carrying this T cell receptor (beta chain) has a handful of counts. What it binds is not known. The data are from a study of identical twins. Study-level results: Conclusions leaned on cross-sectional statistical analysis and did not track the same donors over time. Researchers caution that invariant MAIT and iNKT cells could partly confound zero-insertion analyses.

The CDR3 has 14 residues. V was clipped by 4 bases and J by 1 base, with 8 bases between them. CDR1 and CDR2 from the germline V gene are SGHTA and FQGNSA. A universal primer site was created by template switching, with the cDNA bearing unique molecular identifiers. TCRdb reprocessed the 5' RACE reads via MiXCR and lists one record per CDR3 protein. This sample has some 560,000 distinct CDR3 sequences, with 7.5% to 10% found just once. The same data also went into a second study, on yellow fever vaccine responses in identical twins. According to that study: It has been reported that, in twins, the vaccine T cell response seemed partly convergent and partly personalized.

The chain employs TRBV7-2 and TRBJ1-5; D ambiguous. Sequences were obtained from PBMCs. The TCR sequence derives from a woman aged 18-35 years in good health. The CDR3 sequence: CASSSGPSNQPQHF. CDR3 DNA sequence: TGTGCCAGCAGCTCCGGTCCGAGCAATCAGCCCCAGCATTTT. Together with reference TRBV7-2 and TRBJ1-5, the CDR3 gives the full variable domain: GAGVSQSPSNKVTEKGKDVELRCDPISGHTALYWYRQSLGQGLEFLIYFQGNSAPDKSGLPSDRFSAERTGGSVSTLTIQRTQQEDSAVYLCASSSGPSNQPQHFGDGTRLSIL.